The next 7 T cell receptor beta chains were all read from a single sample in a study of blood T cell repertoires in COVID-19. The protocol was immunoSEQ multiplex PCR, while the TCRdb copy is restricted to in-frame clones and leaves out a portion. This table holds fewer than 150,000 clones, roughly 90% found once. The specimen was peripheral blood. These receptors were obtained from a man over 45 with active or convalescent COVID-19.

The J gene is TRBJ2-2, the V gene TRBV19; D might be TRBD2 (6 bases). The ends were cut back, 3 bases at V and 7 bases at J, with 12 bases in the middle. Looked up from germline, CDR1 is LNHDA and CDR2 is SQIVND (reference sequence). The CDR3 is 14 amino acids. CDR3 coding DNA: TGTGCCAGTAGTATGCGGGGTTTTTTCGGGGAGCTGTTTTTT. It codes for CASSMRGFFGELFF.

The chain carries TRBV19 and TRBJ1-5; 7 nucleotides match TRBD1. The CDR3 is 14 amino acids. Unmatched junction bases numbered 2, after V lost 4 bases and J lost 2 bases. Germline values: CDR1 LNHDA, CDR2 SQIVND (reference sequence). In DNA form, the CDR3 reads TGTGCCAGTAGTACTACAGGGGGCAATCAGCCCCAGCATTTT. Residues: CASSTTGGNQPQHF.

The chain is built from TRBV18 and TRBJ2-1, with 11 nucleotides matching TRBD1. The CDR3 extends over 13 amino acids. Germline trimming cut 5 bases from V and 10 bases from J; bases unmatched to any gene: 4. In germline, CDR1 is KGHSH, CDR2 LQKENI. The CDR3 nucleotides read TGTGCCAGCTCAAGGACAGGGGGCACCGAGCAGTTCTTC. This gives the protein CASSRTGGTEQFF.

The rearrangement links TRBV28 to TRBJ1-5; D might be TRBD1 (6 bases). The V end was cut by 5 bases, the J end by 1 base, with 15 bases between. Germline values: CDR1 MDHEN, CDR2 SYDVKM. The CDR3 loop spans 16 amino acids. The CDR3 DNA sequence: TGTGCCAGCAGTCCCCATACAGGGCGCAGCAATCAGCCCCAGCATTTT. Protein sequence: CASSPHTGRSNQPQHF.

The chain has TRBV18 and TRBJ1-2; 8 positions match TRBD1. Germline CDR1 reads KGHSH; CDR2 reads LQKENI. There are 14 residues in the CDR3. V lost 3 bases, J lost 7 bases, and 7 bases stayed unmatched. CDR3 loop: CASSPKQGVVGYTF. CDR3 bases: TGTGCCAGCTCACCGAAACAGGGGGTAGTTGGCTACACCTTC.

The chain recombines TRBV25-1 with TRBJ1-3; D gene uncertain. The germline CDR1 and CDR2 sequences are MGHDK and SYGVNS. The length of the CDR3 is 16 residues. Trimming cost V 2 bases and J 0 bases, with 11 bases left between them. This CDR3 is CASSEQLGSSGNTIYF. The CDR3 DNA follows: TGTGCCAGCAGTGAACAGCTGGGCAGCTCTGGAAACACCATATATTTT.

The rearrangement uses TRBV18 and TRBJ2-7; possibly TRBD2 for D (6 bases). Germline CDR1 is KGHSH and CDR2 is LQKENI. V was pared by 6 bases and J by 0 bases, with 12 bases between. The CDR3 runs to 14 residues. In DNA, the CDR3 is TGTGCCAGCTCCGGAAGGCGGGACTCCTACGAGCAGTACTTC. Translation: CASSGRRDSYEQYF.